A selection of T cell receptor beta chains follows, all from one sample in a study of blood T cell repertoires in COVID-19. Clones were sequenced by immunoSEQ multiplex PCR, and TCRdb holds only the in-frame ones, with some missing. The table lists 45,000 to 60,000 clones, approximately 78% of them singletons. The sequenced material came from peripheral blood. These receptors originate from a woman older than 75 with acute or convalescent COVID-19. The CDR3 runs from the conserved cysteine through the conserved F or W. The D gene is left open where the match is weak. Some rows have no size entry. The others give once, few or many, or a class for an expanded clone.

size	V	D	J	DNA	CDR3
.	TRBV3-1/TRBV3-2	TRBD1	TRBJ1-6	TGTGCCAGCAAGGACAGGGCATATAATTCACCCCTCCACTTT	CASKDRAYNSPLHF
.	TRBV18	TRBD2	TRBJ2-2	TGTGCCAGCTCACCAAAACTAGCGGGGGGCACGAACACCGGGGAGCTGTTTTTT	CASSPKLAGGTNTGELFF
.	TRBV7-3	.	TRBJ2-1	TGTGCCAGCAGCTTAAATGAAGGCGGTGAGCAGTTCTTC	CASSLNEGGEQFF
.	TRBV2	.	TRBJ2-2	TGTGCCAGCCGGACTCTGAACACCGGGGAGCTGTTTTTT	CASRTLNTGELFF
.	TRBV29-1	.	TRBJ2-2	TGCAGCGTTGAGGCCCCCGACAGGTCGAACACCGGGGAGCTGTTTTTT	CSVEAPDRSNTGELFF
.	TRBV5-1	TRBD2	TRBJ2-5	TGCGCCAGCAGCTTGGTTGCGAGCGGGGGGTCAGAGACCCAGTACTTC	CASSLVASGGSETQYF
many	TRBV25-1	.	TRBJ1-2	TGTGCCAGCAGTGCCTTCCCGGACATAAAGAGCTACACCTTC	CASSAFPDIKSYTF
.	TRBV9	TRBD2	TRBJ2-7	TGTGCCAGCAGCGTAGATGCTAGCGGGAGGGCCTACGAGCAGTACTTC	CASSVDASGRAYEQYF
once	TRBV19	.	TRBJ1-5	TGTGCCAGTAGTATCGCGCTAACGAGCAATCAGCCCCAGCATTTT	CASSIALTSNQPQHF
.	TRBV28	TRBD1	TRBJ1-2	TGTGCCACCGGGACAGGGGGCGCATACTATGGCTACACCTTC	CATGTGGAYYGYTF
.	TRBV30	.	TRBJ2-5	TGTGCCTGGAGTGTACCCGGACACCCTGCCAGAGAGACCCAGTACTTC	CAWSVPGHPARETQYF
.	TRBV7-9	.	TRBJ2-2	TGTGCCAGCAGCACTCAAGGGGCCTTACGAGCCGGGGAGCTGTTTTTT	CASSTQGALRAGELFF
.	TRBV6-5	.	TRBJ1-2	TGTGCCAGCAGTTACTCCAACCTGGGACAACTCTATGGCTACACCTTC	CASSYSNLGQLYGYTF
.	TRBV23-1	TRBD2	TRBJ2-7	TGCGCCAGCAGTCAGGCACGGGGGGGACGGTACGAGCAGTACTTC	CASSQARGGRYEQYF
.	TRBV14	TRBD1	TRBJ2-2	TGTGCCAGCAGCCAAGTAGGGACAGCGAACACCGGGGAGCTGTTTTTT	CASSQVGTANTGELFF
.	TRBV10-3	TRBD1	TRBJ2-3	TGTGCCATCAGTGAGTCGGGACAGGGGACAGATACGCAGTATTTT	CAISESGQGTDTQYF
.	TRBV2	TRBD1	TRBJ1-1	TGTGCCAGCAGGAACAGGGGGCTCATGAACACTGAAGCTTTCTTT	CASRNRGLMNTEAFF
once	TRBV9	TRBD1	TRBJ2-7	TGTGCCAGCAGCGGACGACAGGGGGCGCGCTATGACGAGCAGTACTTC	CASSGRQGARYDEQYF
once	TRBV6-5	.	TRBJ2-1	TGTGCCAGCAAACCGGGGTGGTTAGATGAGCAGTTCTTC	CASKPGWLDEQFF
.	TRBV7-8	TRBD2	TRBJ2-5	TGTGCCAGCAGCCGTCCCCGCGGGGGGTTCAGCGAGACCCAGTACTTC	CASSRPRGGFSETQYF
.	TRBV15	.	TRBJ2-5	TGTGCCACCAGGATCAGCGGTTGGGCGGAGACCCAGTACTTC	CATRISGWAETQYF
.	TRBV10-2	TRBD1	TRBJ2-2	TGCGCCAGCAGTGAGACAGGGGGCGAACCAAACACCGGGGAGCTGTTTTTT	CASSETGGEPNTGELFF
.	TRBV12-3/TRBV12-4	.	TRBJ2-5	TGTGCCAGCAGTTTGATTAGTTCAGAGACCCAGTACTTC	CASSLISSETQYF
few	TRBV2	TRBD2	TRBJ2-1	TGTGCCAGCAGTGAAGGGACTAGCAAGAATGAGCAGTTCTTC	CASSEGTSKNEQFF
few	TRBV9	TRBD2	TRBJ2-3	TGTGCCAGCAGCGTATATTCCCGAGCGGGAGCAGATACGCAGTATTTT	CASSVYSRAGADTQYF
.	TRBV5-1	.	TRBJ2-2	TGCGCCAGCAGCTTGGCCAAGGGGCCCCAGAGCACCGGGGAGCTGTTTTTT	CASSLAKGPQSTGELFF
.	TRBV19	.	TRBJ2-1	TGTGCCAGTAGCCAGGGACTGCCCCTGGAGCAGTTCTTC	CASSQGLPLEQFF
.	TRBV5-1	.	TRBJ2-7	TGCGCCAGCAGCTTGGTCCCCGGTGTAGCCTACGAGCAGTACTTC	CASSLVPGVAYEQYF
.	TRBV6-4	.	TRBJ1-1	TGTGCCAGCAGTAACCGGGTCCCACTGAACACTGAAGCTTTCTTT	CASSNRVPLNTEAFF
.	TRBV5-1	.	TRBJ2-1	TGCGCCAGCAGCTTGATGACAGGGACTTACAATGAGCAGTTCTTC	CASSLMTGTYNEQFF
.	TRBV18	TRBD1	TRBJ2-3	TGTGCCAGCTCACCCGTCCCGGGACAGGGGCCAGATACGCAGTATTTT	CASSPVPGQGPDTQYF
.	TRBV5-1	.	TRBJ1-2	TGCGCCAGCAGCTTGGACTCGGTCAATGGCTACACCTTC	CASSLDSVNGYTF
.	TRBV5-1	.	TRBJ1-1	TGCGCCAGCAGCTCAACAGGGTCAGGGAGGAACACTGAAGCTTTCTTT	CASSSTGSGRNTEAFF
.	TRBV5-1	.	TRBJ1-2	TGCGCCAGCAGCCTATCCGGGGGACCGAGCTACACCTTC	CASSLSGGPSYTF
.	TRBV9	TRBD2	TRBJ2-7	TGTGCCAGCAGCGTAGCTACGGGAGGGTACGAGCAGTACTTC	CASSVATGGYEQYF
.	TRBV10-2	TRBD1	TRBJ1-6	TGCGCCAGCCAACAGGGGGATTCACCCCTCCACTTT	CASQQGDSPLHF
.	TRBV14	.	TRBJ2-7	TGTGCCAGCAGCCCCGGCTACGAGCAGTACTTC	CASSPGYEQYF
.	TRBV19	TRBD2	TRBJ2-3	TGTGCCAGTAGGCTAGCGGGAGATACGCAGTATTTT	CASRLAGDTQYF
.	TRBV7-6	.	TRBJ2-7	TGTGCCAGCAGCCCCCGGGACAACCACTACGAGCAGTACTTC	CASSPRDNHYEQYF
once	TRBV29-1	.	TRBJ2-1	TGCAGCGTTGTGGGAGGCACCTACAATGAGCAGTTCTTC	CSVVGGTYNEQFF
.	TRBV5-6	.	TRBJ2-4	TGTGCCAGCAGCTTGTTGGGGACACAGGGAAACATTCAGTACTTC	CASSLLGTQGNIQYF
.	TRBV5-1	.	TRBJ1-1	TGCGCCAGCAGCTTGGGGCCGAACACTGAAGCTTTCTTT	CASSLGPNTEAFF
.	TRBV5-1	.	TRBJ1-4	TGCGCCAGCAGCTTTGGTGGAAGCGGTGAAAAACTGTTTTTT	CASSFGGSGEKLFF
.	TRBV5-1	TRBD1	TRBJ1-1	TGCGCCAGCAGCTGGGGGGTGGACAGGCAGGGGCCCGAAGCTTTCTTT	CASSWGVDRQGPEAFF
few	TRBV11-2	TRBD2	TRBJ2-1	TGTGCCAGCAGCTTAACTAGCGGTTTTTACAATGAGCAGTTCTTC	CASSLTSGFYNEQFF
.	TRBV2	.	TRBJ2-7	TGTGCCAGCACCCGCCCGCCTGCCGAGGAGAACTCCTACGAGCAGTACTTC	CASTRPPAEENSYEQYF
.	TRBV28	.	TRBJ1-2	TGTGCCAGCACCCCAGGCAGGGTCCTGAAGGGCTACACCTTC	CASTPGRVLKGYTF
.	TRBV27	.	TRBJ1-2	TGTGCCAGCAGTTTCTTTGGAGCGACCACTAACTATGGCTACACCTTC	CASSFFGATTNYGYTF
.	TRBV9	TRBD2	TRBJ2-3	TGTGCCAGCAGCCGGACTAGCGGGGGGGCGGGGGCAGATACGCAGTATTTT	CASSRTSGGAGADTQYF
.	TRBV29-1	TRBD1	TRBJ1-5	TGCAGCGTTGGACAGGGGGGCGGTCAGCCCCAGCATTTT	CSVGQGGGQPQHF
.	TRBV14	TRBD1	TRBJ1-1	TGTGCCAGCAGCCGACAGGGCGGAACTGAAGCTTTCTTT	CASSRQGGTEAFF
.	TRBV11-2	TRBD1	TRBJ2-3	TGTGCCAGCAGCCCAAATCCACAGGGGGTCCGCACAGATACGCAGTATTTT	CASSPNPQGVRTDTQYF
.	TRBV6-5	.	TRBJ1-1	TGTGCCAGCAGTTCCGGACAAAGAGAAGCTTTCTTT	CASSSGQREAFF
few	TRBV2	.	TRBJ2-7	TGTGCCAGCAGTGATCCAGAACTATACGAGCAGTACTTC	CASSDPELYEQYF
few	TRBV19	.	TRBJ2-7	TGTGCCAGTAGTATGGCCGCCGGGAGCTCCTACGAGCAGTACTTC	CASSMAAGSSYEQYF
once	TRBV10-1	.	TRBJ2-3	TGCGCCAGCAGTGCCACATTACCCACAGATACGCAGTATTTT	CASSATLPTDTQYF
.	TRBV6-4	TRBD2	TRBJ2-3	TGTGCCAGCAGTGCCAGCGGGAGCGCAGATACGCAGTATTTT	CASSASGSADTQYF
.	TRBV28	.	TRBJ2-7	TGTGCCAGCAGTTTATCCCAGTCCCACTACGAGCAGTACTTC	CASSLSQSHYEQYF